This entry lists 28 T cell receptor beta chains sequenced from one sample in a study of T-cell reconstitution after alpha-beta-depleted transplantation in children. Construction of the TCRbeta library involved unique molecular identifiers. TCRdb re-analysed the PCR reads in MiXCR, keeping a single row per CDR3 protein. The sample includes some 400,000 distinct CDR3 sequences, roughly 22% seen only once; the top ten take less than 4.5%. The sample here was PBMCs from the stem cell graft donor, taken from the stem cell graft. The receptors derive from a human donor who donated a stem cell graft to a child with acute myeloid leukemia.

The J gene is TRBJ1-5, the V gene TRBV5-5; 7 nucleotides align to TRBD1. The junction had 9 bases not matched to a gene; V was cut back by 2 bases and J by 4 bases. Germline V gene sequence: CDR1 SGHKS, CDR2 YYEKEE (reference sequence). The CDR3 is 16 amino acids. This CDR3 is CASSFSSDRPNQPQHF. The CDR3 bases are TGTGCCAGCAGCTTTTCTTCGGACAGGCCGAATCAGCCCCAGCATTTT.

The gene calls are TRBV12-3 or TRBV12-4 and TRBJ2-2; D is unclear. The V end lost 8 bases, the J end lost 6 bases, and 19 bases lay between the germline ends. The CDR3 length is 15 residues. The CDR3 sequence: CASSNLKISSGELFF. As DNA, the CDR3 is TGTGCCAGCTCCAATTTAAAGATTAGTTCCGGGGAGCTGTTTTTT.

In nucleotides, the CDR3 is TGTGCCAGCAGCGTCGGGACAGATGGGGCCAACGTCCTGACTTTC. This sequence encodes CASSVGTDGANVLTF. The rearrangement links TRBV28 to TRBJ2-6, with 7 nucleotides matching TRBD1. Per the germline V gene, CDR1 is MDHEN and CDR2 is SYDVKM. V lost 6 bases, J lost 3 bases, and 5 bases stayed unmatched. The CDR3 runs 15 residues.

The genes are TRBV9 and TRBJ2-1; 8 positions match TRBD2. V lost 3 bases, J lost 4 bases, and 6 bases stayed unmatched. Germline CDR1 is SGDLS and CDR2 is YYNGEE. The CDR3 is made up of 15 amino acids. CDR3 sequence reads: CASSAGLGDYNEQFF. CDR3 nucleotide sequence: TGTGCCAGCAGCGCGGGACTAGGGGATTACAATGAGCAGTTCTTC.

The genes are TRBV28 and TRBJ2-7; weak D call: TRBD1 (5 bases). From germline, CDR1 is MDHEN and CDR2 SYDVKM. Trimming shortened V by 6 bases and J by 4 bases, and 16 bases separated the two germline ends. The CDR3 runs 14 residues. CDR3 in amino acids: CASSETDARYEQYF. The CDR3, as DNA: TGTGCCAGCAGCGAGACAGACGCCAGGTACGAGCAGTACTTC.

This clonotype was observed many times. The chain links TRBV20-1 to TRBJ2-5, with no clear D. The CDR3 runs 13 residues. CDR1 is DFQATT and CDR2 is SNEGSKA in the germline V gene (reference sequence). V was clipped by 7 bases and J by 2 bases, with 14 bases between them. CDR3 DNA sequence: TGCAGTGGCCGTAGGTCGTATCAAGAGACCCAGTACTTC. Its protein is CSGRRSYQETQYF.

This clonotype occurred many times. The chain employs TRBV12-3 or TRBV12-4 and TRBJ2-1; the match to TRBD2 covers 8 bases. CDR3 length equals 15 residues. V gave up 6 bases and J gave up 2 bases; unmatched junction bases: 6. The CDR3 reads CASSPGLAAYNEQFF. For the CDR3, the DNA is TGTGCCAGCAGCCCCGGACTAGCAGCCTACAATGAGCAGTTCTTC.

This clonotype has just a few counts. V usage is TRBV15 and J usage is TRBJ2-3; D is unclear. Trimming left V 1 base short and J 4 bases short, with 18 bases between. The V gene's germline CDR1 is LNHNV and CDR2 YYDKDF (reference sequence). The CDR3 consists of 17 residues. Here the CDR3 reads CATSRVPANTEPDTQYF. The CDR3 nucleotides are TGTGCCACCAGCAGAGTTCCAGCGAATACGGAGCCAGATACGCAGTATTTT.

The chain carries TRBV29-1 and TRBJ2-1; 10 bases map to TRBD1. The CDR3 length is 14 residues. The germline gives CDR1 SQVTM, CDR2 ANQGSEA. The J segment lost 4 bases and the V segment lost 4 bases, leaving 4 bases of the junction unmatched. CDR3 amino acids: CSVVGTGAYNEQFF. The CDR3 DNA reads TGCAGCGTTGTCGGGACAGGGGCATACAATGAGCAGTTCTTC.

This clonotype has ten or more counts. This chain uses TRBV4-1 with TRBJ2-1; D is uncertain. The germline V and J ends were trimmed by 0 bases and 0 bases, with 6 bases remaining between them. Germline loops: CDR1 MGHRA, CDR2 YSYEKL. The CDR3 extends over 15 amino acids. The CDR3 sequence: CASSQDASSYNEQFF. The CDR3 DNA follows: TGCGCCAGCAGCCAAGATGCGAGCTCCTACAATGAGCAGTTCTTC.

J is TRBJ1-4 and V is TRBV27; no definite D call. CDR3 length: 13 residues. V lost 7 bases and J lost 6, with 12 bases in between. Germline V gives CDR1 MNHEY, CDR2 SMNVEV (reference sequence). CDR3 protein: CASTQPGDEKLFF. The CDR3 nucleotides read TGTGCCAGCACCCAGCCGGGCGATGAAAAACTGTTTTTT.

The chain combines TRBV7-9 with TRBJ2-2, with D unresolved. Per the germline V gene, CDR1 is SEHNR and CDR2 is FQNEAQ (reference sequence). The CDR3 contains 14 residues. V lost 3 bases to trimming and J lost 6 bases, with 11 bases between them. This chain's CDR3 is CASSFSDASGELFF. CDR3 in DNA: TGTGCCAGCAGCTTCTCAGATGCATCCGGGGAGCTGTTTTTT.

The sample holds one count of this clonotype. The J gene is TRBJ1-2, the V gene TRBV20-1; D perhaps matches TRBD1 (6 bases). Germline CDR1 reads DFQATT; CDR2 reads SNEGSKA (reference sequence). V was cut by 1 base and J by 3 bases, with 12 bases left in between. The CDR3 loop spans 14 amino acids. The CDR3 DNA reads TGCAGTGCTAGAGGGCCAGGGGAAGACTATGGCTACACCTTC. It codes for CSARGPGEDYGYTF.

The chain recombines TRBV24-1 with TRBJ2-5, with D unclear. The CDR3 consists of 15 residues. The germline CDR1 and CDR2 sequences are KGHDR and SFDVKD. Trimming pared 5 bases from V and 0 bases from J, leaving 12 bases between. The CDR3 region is CATSVGWGNQETQYF. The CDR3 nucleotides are TGTGCCACCAGTGTCGGGTGGGGAAACCAAGAGACCCAGTACTTC.

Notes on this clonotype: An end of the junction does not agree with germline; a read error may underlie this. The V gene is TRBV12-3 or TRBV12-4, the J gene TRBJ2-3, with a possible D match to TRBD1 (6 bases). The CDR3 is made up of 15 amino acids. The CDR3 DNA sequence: TGTGCCAGCAGCTTCCGGGACACAAGCACATATACGCAGTATTTT. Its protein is CASSFRDTSTYTQYF.

CDR3 in amino acids: CASRRFQWRTGELFF. The CDR3 DNA reads as TGTGCCAGCAGACGTTTCCAGTGGCGCACCGGGGAGCTGTTTTTT. J is TRBJ2-2 and V is TRBV27; D is ambiguous. This CDR3 contains 15 residues. The germline V gene has CDR1 MNHEY and CDR2 SMNVEV (reference sequence). V lost 6 bases and J 4 bases, leaving 15 bases between the germline ends.

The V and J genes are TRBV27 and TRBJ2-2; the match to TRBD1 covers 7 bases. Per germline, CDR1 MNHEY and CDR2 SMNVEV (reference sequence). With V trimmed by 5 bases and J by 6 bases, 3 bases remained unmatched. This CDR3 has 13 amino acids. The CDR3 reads CASSDTGAGELFF. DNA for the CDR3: TGTGCCAGCAGTGATACAGGGGCCGGGGAGCTGTTTTTT.

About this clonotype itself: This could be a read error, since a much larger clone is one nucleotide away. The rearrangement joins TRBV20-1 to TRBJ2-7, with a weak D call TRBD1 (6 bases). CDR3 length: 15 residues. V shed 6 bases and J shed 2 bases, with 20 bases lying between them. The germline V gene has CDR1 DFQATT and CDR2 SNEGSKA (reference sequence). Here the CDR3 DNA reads TGCAGTGCCATACGGACAGACCCTGACGCCTACGAGCAGTACTTC. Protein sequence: CSAIRTDPDAYEQYF.

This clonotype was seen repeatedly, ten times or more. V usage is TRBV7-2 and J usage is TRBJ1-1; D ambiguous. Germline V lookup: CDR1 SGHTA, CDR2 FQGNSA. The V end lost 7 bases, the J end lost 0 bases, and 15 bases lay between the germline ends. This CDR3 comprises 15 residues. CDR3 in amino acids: CASNLTLLMNTEAFF. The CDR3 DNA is TGTGCCAGCAACCTGACCCTTCTGATGAACACTGAAGCTTTCTTT.

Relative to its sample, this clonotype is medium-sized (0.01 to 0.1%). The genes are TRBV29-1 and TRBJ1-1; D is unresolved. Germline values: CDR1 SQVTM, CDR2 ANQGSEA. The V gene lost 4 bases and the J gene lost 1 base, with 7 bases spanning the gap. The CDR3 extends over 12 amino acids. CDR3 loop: CSVAQTNTEAFF. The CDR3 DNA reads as TGCAGCGTTGCTCAGACGAACACTGAAGCTTTCTTT. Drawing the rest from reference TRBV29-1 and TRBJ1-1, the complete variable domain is SAVISQKPSRDICQRGTSLTIQCQVDSQVTMMFWYRQQPGQSLTLIATANQGSEATYESGFVIDKFPISRPNLTFSTLTVSNMSPEDSSIYLCSVAQTNTEAFFGQGTRLTVV.

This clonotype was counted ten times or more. In DNA, the CDR3 is TGCAGCGGACTAGAGACCTACGAGCAGTACTTC. This codes for CSGLETYEQYF. The V call is TRBV29-1, the J call TRBJ2-7, with a possible D match to TRBD2 (6 bases). There are 11 residues in the CDR3. Trimming removed 7 bases at V and 2 bases at J, with 9 bases between. The germline V gene encodes CDR1 SQVTM and CDR2 ANQGSEA.

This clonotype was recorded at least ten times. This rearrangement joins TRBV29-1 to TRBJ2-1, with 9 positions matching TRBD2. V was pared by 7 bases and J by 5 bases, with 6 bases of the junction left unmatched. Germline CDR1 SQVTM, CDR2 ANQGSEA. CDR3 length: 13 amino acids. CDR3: CSGGTSPNNEQFF. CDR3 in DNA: TGCAGCGGCGGGACTAGCCCTAACAATGAGCAGTTCTTC.

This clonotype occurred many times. DNA of the CDR3: TGCAGTGGGAACGGAGGGAGGGTAGGCGAGCAGTACTTC. Residues: CSGNGGRVGEQYF. This chain links TRBV20-1 with TRBJ2-7; TRBD2 agrees at 7 bases. The germline V gene encodes CDR1 DFQATT and CDR2 SNEGSKA (reference sequence). The CDR3 extends over 13 amino acids. Losses at the gene ends were 7 bases for V and 6 bases for J; bases not matched to a gene: 12.

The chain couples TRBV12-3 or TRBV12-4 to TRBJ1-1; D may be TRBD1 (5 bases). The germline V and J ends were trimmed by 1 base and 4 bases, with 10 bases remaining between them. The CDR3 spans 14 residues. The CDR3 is CASSLGGVGTEAFF. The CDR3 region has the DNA TGTGCCAGCAGTTTAGGAGGGGTTGGCACTGAAGCTTTCTTT.

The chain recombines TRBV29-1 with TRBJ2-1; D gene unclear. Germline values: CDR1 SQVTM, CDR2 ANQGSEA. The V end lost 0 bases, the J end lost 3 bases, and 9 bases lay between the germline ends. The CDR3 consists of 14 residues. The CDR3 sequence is CSVEDVDSYNEQFF. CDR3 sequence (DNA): TGCAGCGTTGAAGACGTCGATAGCTACAATGAGCAGTTCTTC.

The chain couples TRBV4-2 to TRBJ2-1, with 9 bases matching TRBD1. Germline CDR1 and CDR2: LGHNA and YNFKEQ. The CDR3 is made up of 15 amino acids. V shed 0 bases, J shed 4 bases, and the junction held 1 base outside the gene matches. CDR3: CASSQDGTGYNEQFF. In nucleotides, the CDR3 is TGTGCCAGCAGCCAAGATGGGACAGGGTACAATGAGCAGTTCTTC.

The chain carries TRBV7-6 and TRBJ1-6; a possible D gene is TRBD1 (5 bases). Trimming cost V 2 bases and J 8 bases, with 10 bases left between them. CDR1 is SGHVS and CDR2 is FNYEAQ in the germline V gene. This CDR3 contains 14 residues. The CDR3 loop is CASSLSSGDSPLHF. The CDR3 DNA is TGTGCCAGCAGCTTAAGTTCGGGGGATTCACCCCTCCACTTT.

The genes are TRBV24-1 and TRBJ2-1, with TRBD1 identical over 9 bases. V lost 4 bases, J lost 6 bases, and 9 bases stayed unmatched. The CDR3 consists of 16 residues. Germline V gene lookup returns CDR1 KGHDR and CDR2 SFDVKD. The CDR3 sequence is CATSDIRQGDFNEQFF. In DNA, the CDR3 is TGTGCCACCAGTGACATAAGACAGGGGGACTTCAATGAGCAGTTCTTC.